This TCR beta chain came from a study of cytomegalovirus exposure and HLA in healthy donors. The CDR3 covers 13 residues. The germline V gene encodes CDR1 MNHEY and CDR2 SMNVEV (reference sequence). Trimming removed 7 bases from V and 5 bases from J, with 14 bases in between. Study findings and constraints: Only CMV serostatus was available as immune exposure information.

Concerning this clone: What it binds is not known.

Primers included in the PCR were 60 Vbeta and 13 Jbeta primers. Produced via immunoSEQ multiplex PCR; TCRdb's table is partial and in-frame only. The sample has approximately 150,000 clones, roughly 80% seen once; the top ten hold roughly 12%. Though nominally healthy at sampling, donors likely had unrecorded immune exposures. V usage is TRBV27 and J usage is TRBJ1-1, with D possibly being TRBD1 (5 bases). The sample taken for sequencing was PBMCs. The source of this sequence is a man aged 18-30 years in good health and CMV-seropositive. CDR3 DNA sequence: TGTGCCAGCATCAGTCAGGGAAGGACTGAAGCTTTCTTT. Translation gives CASISQGRTEAFF.